A selection of T cell receptor beta chains follows, all from one sample in a study of shared T cell receptors in the human thymus. Here immunoSEQ multiplex PCR was the method, and the copy in TCRdb shows in-frame clones only, minus some. This table holds about 660,000 clones, over 75% found once. This same sample was also taken into another study, of human thymus T cells.

The sequenced sample consisted of thymocytes. Receptor source: a boy in the first two years of life with a congenital heart defect. CDR3s include the opening cysteine and the closing phenylalanine or tryptophan. The D gene is left open where the match is weak. Expanded clones are given a class, and other clones once, few, many or no size at all.

len,j_gene,d_gene,v_gene,abundance,CDR3aa,CDR3nt
16,TRBJ1-2,-,TRBV6-4,once,CASSDSAGAPYYGYTF,TGTGCCAGCAGTGACTCCGCAGGGGCCCCCTACTATGGCTACACCTTC
14,TRBJ2-7,TRBD1,TRBV9,few,CASSVRDRAYEQYF,TGTGCCAGCAGCGTACGGGACAGGGCCTACGAGCAGTACTTC
15,TRBJ2-1,TRBD1,TRBV15,-,CATSSPTGSYNEQFF,TGTGCCACCAGCAGTCCGACAGGGTCCTACAATGAGCAGTTCTTC
16,TRBJ2-5,TRBD1,TRBV28,few,CASSSRTGVIQETQYF,TGTGCCAGCAGTTCTCGGACAGGGGTGATTCAAGAGACCCAGTACTTC
17,TRBJ1-2,-,TRBV7-9,-,CASSSRRETPLNYGYTF,TGTGCCAGCAGCTCGCGTAGGGAGACACCCCTGAACTATGGCTACACCTTC
18,TRBJ1-2,-,TRBV15,-,CATSRGPLGDPGHYGYTF,TGTGCCACCAGCAGAGGGCCTTTAGGTGACCCAGGTCACTATGGCTACACCTTC
13,TRBJ2-2,-,TRBV7-2,-,CASRSTGPGELFF,TGTGCCAGCAGATCAACAGGGCCCGGGGAGCTGTTTTTT
14,TRBJ1-2,-,TRBV5-6,once,CASSYDRDNYGYTF,TGTGCCAGCAGCTATGACAGAGACAACTATGGCTACACCTTC
15,TRBJ2-7,TRBD2,TRBV11-3,-,CASSPSTSGIYEQYF,TGTGCCAGCAGCCCTTCGACTAGCGGGATCTACGAGCAGTACTTC
14,TRBJ2-3,-,TRBV30,-,CAWSRRPGTDTQYF,TGTGCCTGGAGTCGGCGGCCTGGCACAGATACGCAGTATTTT
15,TRBJ1-1,-,TRBV4-2,-,CASSQLRPGVSEAFF,TGTGCCAGCAGCCAACTCCGGCCGGGGGTGTCTGAAGCTTTCTTT
16,TRBJ2-3,-,TRBV7-6,-,CASSLNPAGSTDTQYF,TGTGCCAGCAGCTTAAATCCAGCGGGTAGCACAGATACGCAGTATTTT
17,TRBJ2-7,TRBD1,TRBV30,-,CAWSPSPRTGDSYEQYF,TGTGCCTGGAGCCCATCCCCTAGGACAGGGGACTCCTACGAGCAGTACTTC
15,TRBJ2-1,-,TRBV5-6,-,CASSLSLGSYNEQFF,TGTGCCAGCAGCTTGAGTCTAGGTTCCTACAATGAGCAGTTCTTC
19,TRBJ2-2,-,TRBV11-2,-,CASSLMRRGGPTNTGELFF,TGTGCCAGCAGCTTAATGAGGAGGGGCGGTCCCACGAACACCGGGGAGCTGTTTTTT